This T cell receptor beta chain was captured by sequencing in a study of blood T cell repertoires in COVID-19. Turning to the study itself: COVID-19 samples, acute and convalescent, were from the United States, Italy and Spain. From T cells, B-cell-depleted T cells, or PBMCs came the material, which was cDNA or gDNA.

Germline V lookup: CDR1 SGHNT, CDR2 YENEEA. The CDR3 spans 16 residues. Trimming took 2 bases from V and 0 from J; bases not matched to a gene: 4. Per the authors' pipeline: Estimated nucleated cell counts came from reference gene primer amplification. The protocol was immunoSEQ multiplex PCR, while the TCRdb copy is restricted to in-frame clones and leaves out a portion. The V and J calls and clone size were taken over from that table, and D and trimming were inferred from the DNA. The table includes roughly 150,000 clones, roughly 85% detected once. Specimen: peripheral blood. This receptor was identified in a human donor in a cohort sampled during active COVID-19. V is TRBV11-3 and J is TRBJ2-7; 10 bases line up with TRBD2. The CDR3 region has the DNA TGTGCCAGCAGCTTAAAGCGGGAGGGGTACTCCTACGAGCAGTACTTC. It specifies CASSLKREGYSYEQYF.